Listed below are T cell receptor beta chains from one sample, sequenced in a study of early T cells in non-severe SARS-CoV-2 infection. TCRdb itself ran the 5' RACE reads through MiXCR, one entry per CDR3 protein. This table holds 55,000 to 70,000 distinct CDR3 sequences, about 9.1% found once. Sequencing used whole blood. These receptors were taken from an adult who was a healthcare worker with PCR-confirmed SARS-CoV-2 infection or an uninfected control (not recorded which). The CDR3 runs from the conserved cysteine through the conserved F or W. The D gene is left open where the match is weak. Expanded clones get a size class; other rows say once, few or many, or leave the size out.

D: .
V: TRBV5-1
J: TRBJ1-1
size: few
CDR3: CASSVGITGNTEAFF
DNA: TGCGCCAGCAGCGTGGGTATCACAGGGAACACTGAAGCTTTCTTT

D: TRBD1
V: TRBV29-1
J: TRBJ1-1
size: .
CDR3: CSYLVQGRTEAFF
DNA: TGCAGCTACCTTGTACAGGGGAGGACTGAAGCTTTCTTT

D: .
V: TRBV27
J: TRBJ2-3
size: many
CDR3: CASSQARTDTQYF
DNA: TGTGCCAGCAGCCAAGCGAGGACAGATACGCAGTATTTT

D: .
V: TRBV19
J: TRBJ2-2
size: .
CDR3: CASTNDRTPQGTGELFF
DNA: TGTGCCAGTACTAACGACAGGACACCCCAAGGAACCGGGGAGCTGTTTTTT

D: .
V: TRBV5-6
J: TRBJ2-3
size: .
CDR3: CASSMRLTSTDTQYF
DNA: TGTGCCAGCAGCATGCGTCTTACTAGCACAGATACGCAGTATTTT

D: .
V: TRBV9
J: TRBJ2-6
size: .
CDR3: CASSVGGAYGLSGANVLTF
DNA: TGTGCCAGCAGCGTAGGGGGGGCCTACGGCCTCTCTGGGGCCAACGTCCTGACTTTC

D: .
V: TRBV29-1
J: TRBJ2-7
size: .
CDR3: CSVDLDGNYEQYF
DNA: TGCAGCGTGGACCTGGACGGAAACTACGAGCAGTACTTC

D: .
V: TRBV20-1
J: TRBJ2-1
size: many
CDR3: CSARDDRGQFF
DNA: TGCAGTGCTAGAGATGATCGTGGGCAGTTCTTC

D: .
V: TRBV12-3/TRBV12-4
J: TRBJ1-5
size: many
CDR3: CASRPDSLLDQPQHF
DNA: TGTGCCAGCAGACCCGACAGCCTCCTCGATCAGCCCCAGCATTTT

D: .
V: TRBV9
J: TRBJ1-1
size: few
CDR3: CASSVDPGRSEAFF
DNA: TGTGCCAGCAGCGTAGACCCCGGACGTTCTGAAGCTTTCTTT

D: TRBD1
V: TRBV15
J: TRBJ2-1
size: .
CDR3: CATSSRDSLYGNEQFF
DNA: TGTGCCACCAGCAGTAGGGACAGCCTATATGGCAATGAGCAGTTCTTC

D: .
V: TRBV6-2/TRBV6-3
J: TRBJ1-1
size: few
CDR3: CASSSGILGAFF
DNA: TGTGCCAGCAGCTCTGGAATCCTCGGGGCTTTCTTT

D: .
V: TRBV7-9
J: TRBJ2-4
size: .
CDR3: CASTRQGLGYGNIQYF
DNA: TGTGCCAGCACTCGTCAGGGTTTAGGCTACGGAAACATTCAGTACTTC

D: .
V: TRBV12-3/TRBV12-4
J: TRBJ2-3
size: .
CDR3: CASSRAGTGRTDTQYF
DNA: TGTGCCAGCAGTCGGGCAGGGACCGGGCGCACAGATACGCAGTATTTT